The 25 T cell receptor beta chains listed next were all sequenced from one sample in a study of T cell clusters in autoimmune cytopenias. Each sample's input was 250 ng genomic DNA, 35,000 to 40,000 genome equivalents. TRB was amplified by touch-down multiplex PCR, primer pools A and B combined. TCRdb reprocessed the multiplex PCR reads, keeping one entry per CDR3 protein, no DNA. The sample is made up of roughly 4,400 distinct CDR3 sequences, and the top ten hold roughly three quarters of it. The sample also formed part of further work on T cell repertoires in aging, cancer and after chemotherapy.

Source material: peripheral blood. These receptors were collected from a human donor in good health.

The rearrangement joins TRBV12-3 or TRBV12-4 to TRBJ1-6; TCRdb gives TRBD1 as the D gene, but with no DNA this cannot be confirmed. CDR3 length: 14 amino acids. CDR3: CASSDRVWNSPLHF.

The chain links TRBV18 to TRBJ2-1; there is no DNA to check the TCRdb D call of TRBD1. The V gene's germline CDR1 is KGHSH and CDR2 LQKENI. The CDR3 extends over 11 amino acids. The CDR3 region is CASSPGGEQFF.

The chain couples TRBV27 to TRBJ2-1; TCRdb's assignment of TRBD2 cannot be checked, as there is no DNA. The CDR3 is 18 residues long. Germline CDR1 MNHEY, CDR2 SMNVEV (reference sequence). The CDR3: CASALRLSGRASINEQFF.

V and J are TRBV18 and TRBJ2-6. Germline assignment: CDR1 KGHSH and CDR2 LQKENI. CDR3 size: 15 residues. The CDR3 spells CASSPITSGANVLTF.

The chain joins TRBV6-2 or TRBV6-3 to TRBJ1-2; TCRdb selects TRBD1, and the lack of DNA leaves this call unchecked. The CDR3 extends over 13 amino acids. The germline V gene has CDR1 MNHEY and CDR2 SVGEGT. The chain's CDR3 is CASRERQTYGYTF.

The rearrangement links TRBV6-2 or TRBV6-3 to TRBJ1-1. This CDR3 has 15 amino acids. Germline V lookup: CDR1 MNHEY, CDR2 SVGEGT. This chain's CDR3 is CASIYEAGPNTEAFF.

V and J are TRBV6-2 or TRBV6-3 and TRBJ2-3; TCRdb reports TRBD2, a call that lacks DNA to check it against. There are 15 residues in the CDR3. The V gene's germline CDR1 is MNHEY and CDR2 SVGEGT. CDR3 sequence: CASSFGGGDTDTQYF.

CDR3 sequence: CASSLFSTTGINTGELFF. The gene calls are TRBV5-5 and TRBJ2-2; there is no DNA to check the TCRdb D call of TRBD1. CDR1 and CDR2 (germline): SGHKS, YYEKEE (reference sequence). CDR3 length equals 18 residues.

The rearrangement links TRBV12-3 or TRBV12-4 to TRBJ2-7; lacking DNA, the TRBD2 call made by TCRdb goes unchecked. This CDR3 region has 15 residues. CDR3 sequence reads: CASSPGTSGSIEQYF.

This clonotype shows up as medium-sized by frequency. The chain joins TRBV15 to TRBJ2-3. The length of the CDR3 is 18 residues. Germline V gene sequence: CDR1 LNHNV, CDR2 YYDKDF (reference sequence). The CDR3 loop is CATSRDTLAGADADTQYF.

J is TRBJ2-3 and V is TRBV20-1; TCRdb returns TRBD2, unconfirmable since there is no DNA. This CDR3 region has 14 residues. In germline, CDR1 is DFQATT, CDR2 SNEGSKA (reference sequence). CDR3 sequence reads: CSALAGGFTDTQYF.

J is TRBJ2-2 and V is TRBV4-3; TCRdb picks TRBD1, but there is no DNA to check that call. This CDR3 region has 17 residues. Germline V gene data show CDR1 as LGHNA and CDR2 as YSLEER. CDR3 sequence reads: CASSQELGGGSTGELFF.

The chain carries TRBV27 and TRBJ2-1. Germline V CDR1 and CDR2: MNHEY, SMNVEV (reference sequence). The CDR3 contains 11 residues. The CDR3: CASRFFNEQFF.

The V and J genes are TRBV6-1 and TRBJ1-1; the TRBD1 assignment by TCRdb is unverifiable without DNA. The CDR3 sequence is 15 residues long. Germline values: CDR1 MNHNS, CDR2 SASEGT. CDR3 loop: CASRRGQGTYTEAFF.

The chain recombines TRBV11-1 with TRBJ1-2. Germline V gene sequence: CDR1 SGHAT, CDR2 FQDESV (reference sequence). The CDR3 spans 16 residues. The CDR3 sequence is CASSLSLAGMDYGYTF.

This clonotype registers medium-sized (0.01 to 0.1%) by frequency. The chain recombines TRBV10-3 with TRBJ2-7; the D call from TCRdb, TRBD1, cannot be confirmed without DNA. The CDR3 is made up of 15 amino acids. CDR1 and CDR2 (germline): ENHRY, SYGVKD. This CDR3 reads CAISGGRAGLGEQYF.

V and J are TRBV6-5 and TRBJ2-7; the D gene TCRdb calls, TRBD1, cannot be checked with no DNA. Germline V gene sequence: CDR1 MNHEY, CDR2 SVGAGI. The length of the CDR3 is 15 residues. This chain's CDR3 is CASSGRKGPAYEQYF.

The chain uses TRBV6-2 or TRBV6-3 and TRBJ2-1. CDR3 length: 13 amino acids. Looked up from germline, CDR1 is MNHEY and CDR2 is SVGEGT. The CDR3 protein is CASSEALGNEQFF.

The J gene is TRBJ1-1, the V gene TRBV12-3 or TRBV12-4. The CDR3 loop spans 13 amino acids. CDR3 protein: CASSLGANTEAFF.

This clonotype is deemed medium-sized by its frequency. The chain combines TRBV15 with TRBJ2-7; TCRdb returns TRBD1, unconfirmable since there is no DNA. The CDR3 is 15 residues long. Germline CDR1 LNHNV, CDR2 YYDKDF (reference sequence). CDR3: CATSREPGQTYEQYF.

The chain combines TRBV27 with TRBJ2-3; TCRdb returns TRBD1, unconfirmable since there is no DNA. This CDR3 is 15 amino acids long. The V gene's germline CDR1 is MNHEY and CDR2 SMNVEV (reference sequence). CDR3 region: CASSLRGTVQDTQYF.

The chain is built from TRBV27 and TRBJ2-1. The CDR3 loop spans 15 amino acids. Germline CDR1 is MNHEY and CDR2 is SMNVEV (reference sequence). CDR3 in amino acids: CASSFGQHSYNEQFF.

The chain links TRBV6-2 or TRBV6-3 to TRBJ2-7; TCRdb reports TRBD1, a call that lacks DNA to check it against. Germline CDR1 is MNHEY and CDR2 is SVGEGT. The CDR3 length is 13 residues. CDR3 region: CASRRPPGDEQYF.

This clonotype is labeled medium-sized based on frequency. The chain links TRBV6-4 to TRBJ2-2; without DNA, the TCRdb call of TRBD1 cannot be checked. The length of the CDR3 is 14 residues. Germline assignment: CDR1 MRHNA and CDR2 SNTAGT. CDR3 residues: CASSDRDNTGELFF.

The rearrangement joins TRBV11-1 to TRBJ2-3; as DNA is missing, the TRBD1 call by TCRdb cannot be tested. Looked up from germline, CDR1 is SGHAT and CDR2 is FQDESV (reference sequence). There are 17 residues in the CDR3. The CDR3: CASSSLLIRQGRDGQYF. Together with reference TRBV11-1 and TRBJ2-3, the CDR3 gives the full variable domain: EAEVAQSPRYKITEKSQAVAFWCDPISGHATLYWYRQILGQGPELLVQFQDESVVDDSQLPKDRFSAERLKGVDSTLKIQPAELGDSAMYLCASSSLLIRQGRDGQYFGPGTRLTVL.